A selection of T cell receptor beta chains follows, all from one sample in a study of regulatory and conventional T cells in RAG deficiency. Sequenced by immunoSEQ multiplex PCR; TCRdb stores in-frame clones only, minus some. The sample lists tens of thousands of clones, 70% to 90% seen once, with about 4.9% in the top ten. This sample also belongs to another study, concerning regulatory T cells.

The sequenced material came from CD8+ T cells sorted from blood. The receptors derive from a human donor in good health. CDR3s include the opening cysteine and the closing phenylalanine or tryptophan. Fields, in order: V gene, D gene, clone size, J gene, CDR3 DNA, CDR3 protein. D genes are given only for firm matches. Clone size is shown for a subset of rows, as once, few, many or a class of expanded clone.

V: TRBV15; D: .; size: .; J: TRBJ2-3; DNA: TGTGCCACCAGCCGGTCGTTGGTAGAGAAGACAGATACGCAGTATTTT; CDR3: CATSRSLVEKTDTQYF
V: TRBV11-2; D: .; size: .; J: TRBJ2-1; DNA: TGTGCCAGCAGCTTAACAGGGAATAATGAGCAGTTCTTC; CDR3: CASSLTGNNEQFF
V: TRBV2; D: .; size: .; J: TRBJ2-1; DNA: TGTGCCAGCAGTGACACCTACAATGAGCAGTTCTTC; CDR3: CASSDTYNEQFF
V: TRBV28; D: TRBD1; size: .; J: TRBJ1-2; DNA: TGTGCCAGCAGTTCCTATCCCCTAACAGGGGGCGAGGACTATGGCTACACCTTC; CDR3: CASSSYPLTGGEDYGYTF
V: TRBV5-5; D: TRBD1; size: .; J: TRBJ1-4; DNA: TGTGCCAGCAGCCCCGGGACAGCCGAAAAACTGTTTTTT; CDR3: CASSPGTAEKLFF
V: TRBV10-2; D: .; size: .; J: TRBJ1-1; DNA: TGCGCCAGCAGTGATCGGGCCTTTGCGGAGAACACTGAAGCTTTCTTT; CDR3: CASSDRAFAENTEAFF
V: TRBV6-4; D: TRBD2; size: .; J: TRBJ2-1; DNA: TGTGCCAGCAGTGACTCCCCCCGACGTAGCGGGAGGGCCTACAATGAGCAGTTCTTC; CDR3: CASSDSPRRSGRAYNEQFF
V: TRBV5-6; D: .; size: .; J: TRBJ1-5; DNA: TGTGCCAGCAGCGGTAGGGAGCAGCCCCAGCATTTT; CDR3: CASSGREQPQHF
V: TRBV18; D: .; size: once; J: TRBJ1-5; DNA: TGTGCCAGCTCACCACGGACGGATAGCAATCAGCCCCAGCATTTT; CDR3: CASSPRTDSNQPQHF
V: TRBV7-2; D: TRBD2; size: .; J: TRBJ2-1; DNA: TGTGCCAGCAGCTTATTACTAGCGGGGGGTTTGAATGAGCAGTTCTTC; CDR3: CASSLLLAGGLNEQFF
V: TRBV6-1; D: TRBD2; size: .; J: TRBJ2-1; DNA: TGTGCCAACGGACTAGCGGCCTCCTACAATGAGCAGTTCTTC; CDR3: CANGLAASYNEQFF
V: TRBV9; D: TRBD1; size: .; J: TRBJ2-7; DNA: TGTGCCAGCAGCCCCGAAGGGGACAGGGGCTACGAGCAGTACTTC; CDR3: CASSPEGDRGYEQYF
V: TRBV7-6; D: .; size: .; J: TRBJ1-4; DNA: TGTGCCAGCAGCGCCGGGACGGACGAAAAACTGTTTTTT; CDR3: CASSAGTDEKLFF
V: TRBV5-6; D: .; size: once; J: TRBJ2-5; DNA: TGTGCCAGCAGCTTGGCGTGGGGGAGAGAGACCCAGTACTTC; CDR3: CASSLAWGRETQYF
V: TRBV11-1; D: .; size: .; J: TRBJ2-2; DNA: TGTGCCAGCAGCTTTAGTACCGGGGAGCTGTTTTTT; CDR3: CASSFSTGELFF
V: TRBV7-8; D: TRBD1; size: .; J: TRBJ1-1; DNA: TGTGCCAGCAGTATGAACAGGGGCATGAACACTGAAGCTTTCTTT; CDR3: CASSMNRGMNTEAFF
V: TRBV18; D: TRBD1; size: .; J: TRBJ1-1; DNA: TGTGCCAGCTCACCATCGGGACAGGGATGGGCTGAAGCTTTCTTT; CDR3: CASSPSGQGWAEAFF
V: TRBV2; D: .; size: .; J: TRBJ2-7; DNA: TGTGCCAGCAGTGACGGCTCCCTCGGGTACGAGCAGTACTTC; CDR3: CASSDGSLGYEQYF
V: TRBV27; D: .; size: .; J: TRBJ2-1; DNA: TGTGCCAGCAGTTTATCGGTACTCCCCGAGGCGGATGAGCAGTTCTTC; CDR3: CASSLSVLPEADEQFF
V: TRBV11-2; D: .; size: once; J: TRBJ2-3; DNA: TGTGCCAGCAGCTTGAGGGCCACAGATACGCAGTATTTT; CDR3: CASSLRATDTQYF
V: TRBV28; D: TRBD1; size: .; J: TRBJ2-3; DNA: TGTGCCAGCCAACCCGCAGGGGGATCCACAGATACGCAGTATTTT; CDR3: CASQPAGGSTDTQYF
V: TRBV6-1; D: .; size: .; J: TRBJ2-7; DNA: TGTGCCAGCAGTGAAGTAAGCCTACCCATTAGGGAGCAGTACTTC; CDR3: CASSEVSLPIREQYF
V: TRBV4-1; D: TRBD2; size: .; J: TRBJ2-2; DNA: TGCGCCAGCAGCCATGATAGAACCGGGACTAGGACCGGGGAGCTGTTTTTT; CDR3: CASSHDRTGTRTGELFF
V: TRBV14; D: TRBD1; size: .; J: TRBJ2-7; DNA: TGTGCCAGCAGCCAGGACGGGACAGGCTTTCAGGGGGGCGAGCAGTACTTC; CDR3: CASSQDGTGFQGGEQYF
V: TRBV7-3; D: TRBD2; size: .; J: TRBJ2-3; DNA: TGTGCCAGCAGCCTTTCTAGCGGCCCCCTTACAGATACGCAGTATTTT; CDR3: CASSLSSGPLTDTQYF
V: TRBV19; D: .; size: .; J: TRBJ1-1; DNA: TGTGCCAGTAGAAGGGGCGGCACTGAAGCTTTCTTT; CDR3: CASRRGGTEAFF
V: TRBV28; D: TRBD1; size: .; J: TRBJ2-5; DNA: TGTGCCAGCAGGGACAGGACCGGAGAGGAGACCCAGTACTTC; CDR3: CASRDRTGEETQYF
V: TRBV11-1; D: .; size: .; J: TRBJ2-2; DNA: TGTGCCAGCAGCTTAGGCCCGGATTTCACCGGGGAGCTGTTTTTT; CDR3: CASSLGPDFTGELFF
V: TRBV11-2; D: .; size: .; J: TRBJ2-2; DNA: TGTGCCAGCAGCTTGGGCACCCTGAACACCGGGGAGCTGTTTTTT; CDR3: CASSLGTLNTGELFF
V: TRBV6-5; D: .; size: .; J: TRBJ2-1; DNA: TGTGCCAGCAGTTACGGCGGGGCCTACAATGAGCAGTTCTTC; CDR3: CASSYGGAYNEQFF
V: TRBV28; D: .; size: once; J: TRBJ2-1; DNA: TGTGCCAGCAGTTTAAACCCTTACAATGAGCAGTTCTTC; CDR3: CASSLNPYNEQFF
V: TRBV4-1; D: .; size: .; J: TRBJ1-2; DNA: TGCGCCAGCAGCTTTCGTCATAGCTACGGCTACACCTTC; CDR3: CASSFRHSYGYTF
V: TRBV9; D: .; size: .; J: TRBJ2-7; DNA: TGTGCCAGCAGCCCCGAGGAGGGACAGCACTACGAGCAGTACTTC; CDR3: CASSPEEGQHYEQYF
V: TRBV19; D: .; size: .; J: TRBJ1-2; DNA: TGTGCCAGTAGTGACCCAGGCTGGAATAACTATGGCTACACCTTC; CDR3: CASSDPGWNNYGYTF
V: TRBV28; D: .; size: .; J: TRBJ1-2; DNA: TGTGCCAGCAGTTCGGCCATCGACAGAGGCCTTCCTAACTATGGCTACACCTTC; CDR3: CASSSAIDRGLPNYGYTF
V: TRBV6-5; D: .; size: .; J: TRBJ2-3; DNA: TGTGCCAGCAGTCGACAGCCCCTTAGCACAGATACGCAGTATTTT; CDR3: CASSRQPLSTDTQYF
V: TRBV2; D: .; size: .; J: TRBJ2-7; DNA: TGTGCCAGCAGTGATGGTCGTCTAGCGTTCTACGAGCAGTACTTC; CDR3: CASSDGRLAFYEQYF
V: TRBV7-9; D: TRBD1; size: once; J: TRBJ1-5; DNA: TGTGCCAGCAGCCTAGGGGGCCTTCGCAATCAGCCCCAGCATTTT; CDR3: CASSLGGLRNQPQHF
V: TRBV13; D: .; size: .; J: TRBJ1-1; DNA: TGTGCCAGCAGCTTAGTTTCCATGAACACTGAAGCTTTCTTT; CDR3: CASSLVSMNTEAFF
V: TRBV2; D: .; size: .; J: TRBJ1-3; DNA: TGTGCCAGCAGTGAGAGGATTGGAATTGGCTCTGGAAACACCATATATTTT; CDR3: CASSERIGIGSGNTIYF
V: TRBV6-6; D: .; size: .; J: TRBJ2-2; DNA: TGTGCCAGCAGGCCTAGTAGCGGGAACACCGGGGAGCTGTTTTTT; CDR3: CASRPSSGNTGELFF
V: TRBV27; D: TRBD1; size: .; J: TRBJ2-5; DNA: TGTGCCAGCAGTTTCTTGGGACAGGTACAAGAGACCCAGTACTTC; CDR3: CASSFLGQVQETQYF
V: TRBV27; D: TRBD1; size: .; J: TRBJ2-6; DNA: TGTGCCAGCAGTCGGACAGGGCAATACTCTGGGGCCAACGTCCTGACTTTC; CDR3: CASSRTGQYSGANVLTF
V: TRBV2; D: .; size: .; J: TRBJ1-1; DNA: TGTGCCAGCAGGGGGCGAAGTGACCCTGAAGCTTTCTTT; CDR3: CASRGRSDPEAFF
V: TRBV27; D: TRBD2; size: .; J: TRBJ2-7; DNA: TGTGCCAGCAGTTTGACTAGCGGGAGGGAGTGGCACTACGAGCAGTACTTC; CDR3: CASSLTSGREWHYEQYF
V: TRBV11-1; D: .; size: .; J: TRBJ2-3; DNA: TGTGCCAGCAGCTTAGCGGGAGAAGGCACAGATACGCAGTATTTT; CDR3: CASSLAGEGTDTQYF
V: TRBV19; D: .; size: .; J: TRBJ1-1; DNA: TGTGCCAGTAGTATAGACTCCACGAACACTGAAGCTTTCTTT; CDR3: CASSIDSTNTEAFF
V: TRBV13; D: .; size: .; J: TRBJ1-1; DNA: TGTGCCAGCCTCCCCCGGGGGGCGGACACTGAAGCTTTCTTT; CDR3: CASLPRGADTEAFF